The clone carrying this T cell receptor beta chain was counted between two and nine times. Antigen specificity is unknown. The data stem from a study of T cells after yellow fever vaccination. Study-wide results and limits: It was the secondary response that reached its peak faster, day 5 versus 15, but it was weaker.

Synthesis of TCR cDNA relied on 5'RACE template switching, which attached a universal primer site and UMIs. Via MiXCR, TCRdb re-called the 5' RACE reads, giving one row per CDR3 protein. Of 300,000 to 400,000 distinct CDR3 sequences listed, around 4.1% are singletons. CDR1 and CDR2 (germline): SGHTA, FQGNSA. This CDR3 has 12 residues. V dropped 4 bases and J dropped 3 bases, with 4 bases sitting between them. This chain links TRBV7-2 with TRBJ2-1, with D hard to call. The source material was PBMCs, sampled 5 days after the yellow fever booster vaccination. The sequence came from a man aged 18 to 29 who received the YFV17D yellow fever vaccine. CDR3 coding DNA: TGTGCCAGCAGCTCCTTCTACAATGAGCAGTTCTTC. It specifies CASSSFYNEQFF. The variable domain in full, completed from reference TRBV7-2 and TRBJ2-1, reads GAGVSQSPSNKVTEKGKDVELRCDPISGHTALYWYRQSLGQGLEFLIYFQGNSAPDKSGLPSDRFSAERTGGSVSTLTIQRTQQEDSAVYLCASSSFYNEQFFGPGTRLTVL.